Below, 4 T cell receptor beta chains from the same sample are listed, as sequenced in a study of cytomegalovirus exposure and HLA in healthy donors. The PCR made use of 60 Vbeta and 13 Jbeta primers. The protocol was immunoSEQ multiplex PCR, while the TCRdb copy is restricted to in-frame clones and leaves out a portion. The data show around 190,000 clones, about 86% seen once. Specimen: PBMCs. All receptors derive from a middle-aged man in good health and CMV-seropositive.

The chain recombines TRBV11-2 with TRBJ1-2; the match to TRBD1 covers 10 bases. Trimming removed 0 bases from V and 6 bases from J; junction bases left unmatched: 10. Looked up from germline, CDR1 is SGHAT and CDR2 is FQNNGV. The CDR3 runs 17 residues. CDR3 loop: CASSLDWTGGSRNGYTF. Written as DNA, the CDR3 is TGTGCCAGCAGCTTAGATTGGACAGGGGGTTCTCGAAATGGCTACACCTTC.

The table lists this clone with a few counts. J is TRBJ2-7 and V is TRBV19; 7 bases are shared with TRBD2. The trim removed 3 bases at V and 4 bases at J, leaving 9 bases unmatched. There are 15 residues in the CDR3. CDR1 is LNHDA and CDR2 is SQIVND in the germline V gene (reference sequence). The CDR3 DNA sequence: TGTGCCAGTAGTATCGGAGGCGGGAGCGGTTACGAGCAGTACTTC. Protein product: CASSIGGGSGYEQYF.

The chain couples TRBV6-5 to TRBJ1-5; TRBD1 matches 7 bases. Looked up from germline, CDR1 is MNHEY and CDR2 is SVGAGI. V was clipped by 6 bases and J by 4 bases; unmatched bases: 3. This CDR3 comprises 13 residues. The CDR3 is CASRLDRNQPQHF. The CDR3 nucleotides read TGTGCCAGCAGGCTGGACAGGAATCAGCCCCAGCATTTT.

V gene TRBV27 combines with J gene TRBJ2-7; TRBD1 aligns across 7 bases. The CDR3 is made up of 14 amino acids. Trimming removed 8 bases from V and 4 bases from J; junction bases left unmatched: 11. Looked up from germline, CDR1 is MNHEY and CDR2 is SMNVEV (reference sequence). CDR3 sequence reads: CASGQGGAQYEQYF. CDR3 nucleotides: TGTGCCAGCGGTCAAGGGGGCGCCCAATACGAGCAGTACTTC.